This TCR beta chain was found in a study of T cell responses to AZD1222 COVID-19 vaccine. Broader study findings: In a largely white British group with more females than males, clonal diversity was possibly underestimated. Spike was spanned by vaccine-associated CD4 TCRs, with dominance at 160-218 and 743-854.

With V trimmed by 0 bases and J by 8 bases, 15 bases remained unmatched. The germline V gene encodes CDR1 SQVTM and CDR2 ANQGSEA. The CDR3 runs 16 residues. Produced via immunoSEQ multiplex PCR; TCRdb's table is partial and in-frame only. The table has over 70,000 clones, around 84% seen once. This clone was recorded once. Its antigen is still unknown. The chain employs TRBV29-1 and TRBJ1-2; 7 positions agree with TRBD1. The source was peripheral blood, collected on day 0 of AZD1222 vaccination. The source is an adult in good health. In DNA form, the CDR3 reads TGCAGCGTTGAAGATCCTAGGGGGCCCGGGGTCTTCGGCTACACCTTC. Protein sequence: CSVEDPRGPGVFGYTF.